Following are 7 T cell receptor beta chains from one sample sequenced in a study of regulatory T cells in long-lasting Graves disease. Time point meaning: newly diagnosed GD, antithyroid drugs for less than 3 months. PBMC RNA served as the TCR library source. Arm-PCR of CDR3 regions and iRepertoire HTBI primers were the basis on which TCR beta libraries were built. Using its own MiXCR run on the multiplex PCR reads, TCRdb lists one record per CDR3 protein. Seen here are 550,000 to 650,000 distinct CDR3 sequences, approximately 16% observed once, and the top ten hold around 11%. These data are also associated with another study on T cells in Graves' hyperthyroidism and ophthalmopathy.

Sequenced material: peripheral blood mononuclear cells (PBMCs), taken at new diagnosis, from a patient treated with antithyroid drugs. All receptors derive from a young man with Graves disease.

At least ten counts were recorded for this clonotype. CDR3 region: CASSSRGRNTEAFF. The CDR3 DNA sequence: TGTGCCAGCAGTTCCAGGGGGCGGAACACTGAAGCTTTCTTT. The chain is built from TRBV11-1 and TRBJ1-1; 8 bases align to TRBD1. Looked up from germline, CDR1 is SGHAT and CDR2 is FQDESV (reference sequence). This CDR3 has 14 amino acids. V shed 6 bases, J shed 1 base, and the junction held 4 bases outside the gene matches.

This clonotype has at least ten counts. V is TRBV11-2 and J is TRBJ2-1, with TRBD2 identical over 11 bases. V was clipped by 1 base and J by 3 bases; unmatched bases: 5. The V gene's germline CDR1 is SGHAT and CDR2 FQNNGV. The CDR3 sequence is 17 residues long. The CDR3 here is CASSLVGTSGSYNEQFF. CDR3 nucleotides: TGTGCCAGCAGCTTAGTTGGTACTAGCGGGAGCTACAATGAGCAGTTCTTC.

On this clonotype itself: Possible read error: a much larger clone is one base away. The rearrangement links TRBV29-1 to TRBJ2-7; D is possibly TRBD1 or TRBD2 (6 bases each). Germline V CDR1 and CDR2: SQVTM, ANQGSEA. The length of the CDR3 is 12 residues. The CDR3 is CGVGGRTYEQYF. The CDR3 coding sequence is TGCGGCGTTGGGGGGCGGACCTACGAGCAGTACTTC.

This sequence joins TRBV5-1 and TRBJ2-1, with D maybe TRBD1 (6 bases). The CDR3 spans 13 residues. In germline, CDR1 is SGHRS, CDR2 YFSETQ. V was shortened by 3 bases and J by 6 bases, with 10 bases between the two germline ends. The CDR3 region is CASSSEQGNEQFF. DNA of the CDR3: TGCGCCAGCAGCTCGGAACAGGGCAATGAGCAGTTCTTC.

The rearrangement links TRBV11-2 to TRBJ2-2; the D is unclear. V lost 3 bases to trimming and J lost 5 bases, with 7 bases between them. Germline CDR1 reads SGHAT; CDR2 reads FQNNGV. The length of the CDR3 is 13 residues. In DNA form, the CDR3 reads TGTGCCAGCAGCTTCACCAGGACCGGGGAGCTGTTTTTT. It encodes CASSFTRTGELFF.

The chain carries TRBV30 and TRBJ2-1, with D perhaps matching TRBD2 (7 bases). From germline, CDR1 is GTSNPN and CDR2 SVGIG (reference sequence). The V gene lost 3 bases and the J gene lost 1 base, with 13 bases spanning the gap. This CDR3 region has 15 residues. CDR3 amino acids: CAWRMGRGSYNEQFF. The CDR3 DNA reads as TGTGCCTGGAGAATGGGGAGGGGGTCCTACAATGAGCAGTTCTTC.

This clonotype was counted only a few times. The chain couples TRBV18 to TRBJ2-7; 11 positions agree with TRBD2. The junction had 9 bases not matched to a gene; V was cut back by 0 bases and J by 2 bases. Looked up from germline, CDR1 is KGHSH and CDR2 is LQKENI. This CDR3 comprises 18 residues. In DNA, the CDR3 is TGTGCCAGCTCACCACCCAGCACTAGCGGGAGTCGGACCTACGAGCAGTACTTC. Its translation is CASSPPSTSGSRTYEQYF.